The clone carrying this T cell receptor (beta chain) was found once. Its antigen remains unidentified. It was cDNA, reverse transcribed from extracted RNA, that served as the sequencing template. Here immunoSEQ multiplex PCR was the method, and the copy in TCRdb shows in-frame clones only, minus some. The sample consists of 90,000 to 150,000 clones, more than 30% of them appearing once. This sample is drawn from a study of CD8+ T cells in alopecia areata. Whole-study context: In an open-label trial, patients got 5 to 10 mg tofacitinib twice daily. Patients remained on tofacitinib for 6 to 18 months and then went 6 months without it.

The CDR3 contains 16 residues. V was pared by 3 bases and J by 10 bases, with 20 bases between. Germline V gene lookup returns CDR1 SGHDT and CDR2 YYEEEE. General observations from the study: In lesional scalp, particularly from alopecia totalis/universalis, clonality was higher than in normal scalp.

Specimens obtained from alopecia areata patients comprised lesional scalp punch biopsies and peripheral blood. The sequence derives from a human donor with alopecia areata. The sequenced sample was CD4+ T cells sorted from blood. The gene calls are TRBV5-6 and TRBJ1-6; D possibly corresponds to TRBD1 (6 bases). CDR3 DNA sequence: TGTGCCAGCAGCTCTACTGGGGGGCCGCCGGGCTCACCCCTCCACTTT. It specifies CASSSTGGPPGSPLHF.